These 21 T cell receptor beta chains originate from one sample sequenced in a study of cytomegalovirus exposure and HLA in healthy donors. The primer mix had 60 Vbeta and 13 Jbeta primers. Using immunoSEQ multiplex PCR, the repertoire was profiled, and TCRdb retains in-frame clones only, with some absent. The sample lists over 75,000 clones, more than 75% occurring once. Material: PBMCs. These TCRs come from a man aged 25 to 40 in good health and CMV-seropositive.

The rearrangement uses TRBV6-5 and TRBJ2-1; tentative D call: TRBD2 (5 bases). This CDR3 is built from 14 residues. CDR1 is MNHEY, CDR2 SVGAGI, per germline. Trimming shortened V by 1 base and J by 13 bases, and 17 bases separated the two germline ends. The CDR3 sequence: CASSYLGSRGSQFF. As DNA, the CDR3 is TGTGCCAGCAGTTACTTGGGATCACGGGGTTCACAGTTCTTC.

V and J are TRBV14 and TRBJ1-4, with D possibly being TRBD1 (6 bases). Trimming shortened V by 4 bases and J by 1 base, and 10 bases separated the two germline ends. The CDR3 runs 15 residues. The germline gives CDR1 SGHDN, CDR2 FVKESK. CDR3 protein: CASSPIRGTNEKLFF. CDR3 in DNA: TGTGCCAGCAGCCCCATCAGGGGAACTAATGAAAAACTGTTTTTT.

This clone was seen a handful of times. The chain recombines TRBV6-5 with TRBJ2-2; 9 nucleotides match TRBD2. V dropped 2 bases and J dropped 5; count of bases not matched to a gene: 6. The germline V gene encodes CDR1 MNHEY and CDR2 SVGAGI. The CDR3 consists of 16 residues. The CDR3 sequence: CASSYGASGKTGELFF. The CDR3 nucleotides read TGTGCCAGCAGTTACGGGGCTAGCGGGAAGACCGGGGAGCTGTTTTTT.

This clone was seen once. CDR3 sequence (DNA): TGTGCCATCCCCCGTCCCAGGGGAGAAGAGACCCAGTACTTC. Its protein product is CAIPRPRGEETQYF. The chain carries TRBV10-3 and TRBJ2-5; weak D call: TRBD1 (6 bases). Germline CDR1 ENHRY, CDR2 SYGVKD. Between the trimmed V and J ends, which lost 8 bases and 3 bases, there was a span of 16 bases. The CDR3 runs 14 residues.

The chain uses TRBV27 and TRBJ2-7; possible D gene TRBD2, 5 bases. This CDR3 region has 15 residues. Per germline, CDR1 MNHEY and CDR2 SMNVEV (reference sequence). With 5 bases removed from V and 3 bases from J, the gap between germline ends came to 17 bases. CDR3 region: CASSPLAGGFYEQYF. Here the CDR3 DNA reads TGTGCCAGCAGTCCTCTAGCAGGCGGATTCTACGAGCAGTACTTC.

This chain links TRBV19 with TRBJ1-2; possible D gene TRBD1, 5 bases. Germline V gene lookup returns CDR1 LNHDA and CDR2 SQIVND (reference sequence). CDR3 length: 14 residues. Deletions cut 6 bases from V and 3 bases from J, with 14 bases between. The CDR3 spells CASRIRGYDYGYTF. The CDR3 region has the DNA TGTGCCAGTAGAATACGGGGGTACGACTATGGCTACACCTTC.

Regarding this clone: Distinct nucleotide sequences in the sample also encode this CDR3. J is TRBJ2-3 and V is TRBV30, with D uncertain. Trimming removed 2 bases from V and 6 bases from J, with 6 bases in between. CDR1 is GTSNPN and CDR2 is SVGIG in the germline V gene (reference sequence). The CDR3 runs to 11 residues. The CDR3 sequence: CAWSIGDTQYF. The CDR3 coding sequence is TGTGCCTGGAGTATCGGGGATACGCAGTATTTT.

The CDR3 sequence is CASSSDSRLYNEQFF. The CDR3 coding sequence is TGCGCCAGCAGCTCGGACAGTAGACTCTACAATGAGCAGTTCTTC. This chain links TRBV5-1 with TRBJ2-1, with D perhaps TRBD1 (6 bases). V lost 3 bases to trimming and J lost 3 bases, with 13 bases between them. The CDR3 totals 15 residues. Germline CDR1 SGHRS, CDR2 YFSETQ.

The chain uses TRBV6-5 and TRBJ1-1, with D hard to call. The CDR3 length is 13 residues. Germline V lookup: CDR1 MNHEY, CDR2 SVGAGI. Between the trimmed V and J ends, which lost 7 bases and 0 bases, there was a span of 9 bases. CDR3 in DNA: TGTGCCAGCAATGCGTTTGTGAACACTGAAGCTTTCTTT. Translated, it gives CASNAFVNTEAFF.

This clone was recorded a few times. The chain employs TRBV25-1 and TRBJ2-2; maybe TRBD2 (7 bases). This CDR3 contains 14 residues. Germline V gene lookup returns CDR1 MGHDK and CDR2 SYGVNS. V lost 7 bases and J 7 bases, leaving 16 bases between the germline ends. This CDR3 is CASKIGGAGGELFF. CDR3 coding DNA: TGTGCCAGCAAAATTGGGGGGGCTGGCGGGGAGCTGTTTTTT.

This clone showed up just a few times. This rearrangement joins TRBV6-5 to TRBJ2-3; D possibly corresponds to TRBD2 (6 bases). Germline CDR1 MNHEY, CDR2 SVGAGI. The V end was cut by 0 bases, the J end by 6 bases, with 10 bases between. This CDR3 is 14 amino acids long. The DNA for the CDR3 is TGTGCCAGCAGTTACTCGCGGGATTCGGATACGCAGTATTTT. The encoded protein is CASSYSRDSDTQYF.

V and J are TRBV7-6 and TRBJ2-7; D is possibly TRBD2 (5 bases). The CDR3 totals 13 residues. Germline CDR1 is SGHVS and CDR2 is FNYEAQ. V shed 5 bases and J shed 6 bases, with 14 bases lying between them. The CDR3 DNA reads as TGTGCCAGCAGCCCTCGGGGTTTCGGCGAGCAGTACTTC. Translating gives CASSPRGFGEQYF.

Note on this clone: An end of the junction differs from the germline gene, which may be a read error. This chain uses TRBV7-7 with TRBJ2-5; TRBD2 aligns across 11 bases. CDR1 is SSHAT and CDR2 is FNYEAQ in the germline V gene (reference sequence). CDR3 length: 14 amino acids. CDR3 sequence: CASSETSGIVTQYF. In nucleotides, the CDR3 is TGTGCTAGCAGCGAGACTAGCGGGATCGTGACCCAGTACTTC.

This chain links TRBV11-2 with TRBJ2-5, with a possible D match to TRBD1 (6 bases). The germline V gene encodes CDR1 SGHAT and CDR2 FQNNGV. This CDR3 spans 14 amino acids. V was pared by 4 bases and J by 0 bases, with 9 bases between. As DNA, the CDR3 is TGTGCCAGCAGCTACTGGGACAACCAAGAGACCCAGTACTTC. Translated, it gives CASSYWDNQETQYF.

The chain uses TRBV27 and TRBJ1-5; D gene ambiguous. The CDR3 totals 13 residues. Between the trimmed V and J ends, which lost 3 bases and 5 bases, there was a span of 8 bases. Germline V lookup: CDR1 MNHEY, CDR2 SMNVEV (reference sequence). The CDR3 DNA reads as TGTGCCAGCAGTTTTGGGCCGCATCAGCCCCAGCATTTT. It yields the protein CASSFGPHQPQHF.

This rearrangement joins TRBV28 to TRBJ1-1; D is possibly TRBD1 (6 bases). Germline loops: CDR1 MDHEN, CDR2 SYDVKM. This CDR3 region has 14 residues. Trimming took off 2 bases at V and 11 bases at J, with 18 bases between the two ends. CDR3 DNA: TGTGCCAGCAGTTTAGGTACAGGGCGAAGGATGGCTTTCTTT. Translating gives CASSLGTGRRMAFF. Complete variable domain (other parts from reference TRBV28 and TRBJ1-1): DVKVTQSSRYLVKRTGEKVFLECVQDMDHENMFWYRQDPGLGLRLIYFSYDVKMKEKGDIPEGYSVSREKKERFSLILESASTNQTSMYLCASSLGTGRRMAFFGQGTRLTVV.

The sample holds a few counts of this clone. In nucleotides, the CDR3 is TGTGCCAGCAGCGGCGACAGGGGGATGCATGGCTACACCTTC. Its protein product is CASSGDRGMHGYTF. This sequence joins TRBV9 and TRBJ1-2; TRBD1 agrees at 9 bases. After removal of 3 bases from V and 6 bases from J, the junction contained 6 bases not matched to a gene. CDR1 is SGDLS, CDR2 YYNGEE, per germline. The CDR3 is made up of 14 amino acids.

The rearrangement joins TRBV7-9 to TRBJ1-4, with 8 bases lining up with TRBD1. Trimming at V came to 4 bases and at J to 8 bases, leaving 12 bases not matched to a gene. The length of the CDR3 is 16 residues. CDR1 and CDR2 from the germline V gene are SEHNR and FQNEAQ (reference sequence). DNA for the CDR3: TGTGCCAGCAGCTCTTCCTTCGGGACAGGCATGGAAAAACTGTTTTTT. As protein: CASSSSFGTGMEKLFF. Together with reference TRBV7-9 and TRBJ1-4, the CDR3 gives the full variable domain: DTGVSQNPRHKITKRGQNVTFRCDPISEHNRLYWYRQTLGQGPEFLTYFQNEAQLEKSRLLSDRFSAERPKGSFSTLEIQRTEQGDSAMYLCASSSSFGTGMEKLFFGSGTQLSVL.

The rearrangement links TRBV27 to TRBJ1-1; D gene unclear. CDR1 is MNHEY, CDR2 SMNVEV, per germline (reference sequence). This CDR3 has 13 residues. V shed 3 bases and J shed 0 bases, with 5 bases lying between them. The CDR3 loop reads CASSFSMNTEAFF. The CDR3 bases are TGTGCCAGCAGTTTTTCAATGAACACTGAAGCTTTCTTT.

The CDR3 is CASSEILSFSYEQYF. The CDR3 DNA is TGTGCCAGCAGTGAAATCCTCTCTTTCTCCTACGAGCAGTACTTC. The J gene is TRBJ2-7, the V gene TRBV6-1; the D is unclear. The CDR3 spans 15 residues. Germline V gene data show CDR1 as MNHNS and CDR2 as SASEGT. The V end was cut by 2 bases, the J end by 0 bases, with 11 bases between.

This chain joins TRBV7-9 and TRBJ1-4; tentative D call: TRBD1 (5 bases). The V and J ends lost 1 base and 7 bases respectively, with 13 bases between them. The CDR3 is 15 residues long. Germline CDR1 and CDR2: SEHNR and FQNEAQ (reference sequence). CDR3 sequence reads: CASSLDGGTGEKLFF. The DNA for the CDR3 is TGTGCCAGCAGCTTAGACGGGGGGACGGGTGAAAAACTGTTTTTT.